This T cell receptor beta chain was documented in a study of blood T cell repertoires in COVID-19. Study at large: Acute and convalescent COVID-19 specimens originated in the United States, Italy and Spain. In each case, the material was cDNA or gDNA derived from T cells, B-cell-depleted T cells, or PBMCs.

CDR3 length: 15 amino acids. Deletions cut 3 bases from V and 7 bases from J, with 18 bases between. CDR1 MGHDK and CDR2 SYGVNS come from the germline V gene. Assay used: immunoSEQ multiplex PCR; TCRdb lists only in-frame clones, some missing. The sample has 90,000 or so clones, 65% to 85% seen once. The origin of this receptor is a man older than 75 with active or convalescent COVID-19. Source material: peripheral blood. The J gene is TRBJ1-1, the V gene TRBV25-1, with D perhaps TRBD1 (6 bases). In DNA form, the CDR3 reads TGTGCCAGCAGTGAGGGAACCGGGACATTAATTGAAGCTTTCTTT. It yields the protein CASSEGTGTLIEAFF.